The source of this T cell receptor beta chain is a study of blood T cell repertoires in COVID-19. Study-level information: Sites across the United States, Italy and Spain contributed samples from acute and convalescent COVID-19. The cDNA or gDNA used as material had been derived from T cells, B-cell-depleted T cells, or PBMCs.

In the authors' workflow: Amplified reference gene primers provided the basis for estimating nucleated cell counts. The protocol was immunoSEQ multiplex PCR, while the TCRdb copy is restricted to in-frame clones and leaves out a portion. That table gives V, J and clone size, and the DNA gave D and trimming. The top ten clones hold roughly 4.8% of a sample with about 250,000 clones, 85% to 90% of them seen once. Germline V lookup: CDR1 SGHTA, CDR2 FQGNSA. V was pared by 7 bases and J by 9 bases, with 16 bases between. The CDR3 totals 13 residues. The TCR sequence derives from a woman aged 40 to 50 who had recovered from COVID-19. The gene calls are TRBV7-2 and TRBJ2-1, with TRBD2 as a possible D gene (6 bases). The sequenced sample consisted of peripheral blood. CDR3 in amino acids: CASTPGLGGEQFF. CDR3 in DNA: TGTGCCAGCACCCCGGGCTTGGGGGGTGAGCAGTTCTTC.